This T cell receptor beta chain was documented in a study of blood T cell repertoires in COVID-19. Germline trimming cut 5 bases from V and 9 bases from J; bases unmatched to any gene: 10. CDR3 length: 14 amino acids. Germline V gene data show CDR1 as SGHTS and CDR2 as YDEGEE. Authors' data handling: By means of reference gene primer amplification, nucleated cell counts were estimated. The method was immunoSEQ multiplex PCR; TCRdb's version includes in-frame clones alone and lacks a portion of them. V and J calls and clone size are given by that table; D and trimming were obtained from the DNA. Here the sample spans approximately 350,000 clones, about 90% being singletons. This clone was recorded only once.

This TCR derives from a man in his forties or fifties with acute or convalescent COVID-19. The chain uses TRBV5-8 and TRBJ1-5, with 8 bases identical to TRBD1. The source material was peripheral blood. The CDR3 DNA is TGTGCCAGCAGGACGGACAGGGAAGTTGGGCCCCAGCATTTT. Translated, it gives CASRTDREVGPQHF. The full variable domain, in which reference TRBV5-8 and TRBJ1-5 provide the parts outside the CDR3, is EAGVTQSPTHLIKTRGQQATLRCSPISGHTSVYWYQQALGLGLQFLLWYDEGEERNRGNFPPRFSGRQFPNYSSELNVNALELEDSALYLCASRTDREVGPQHFGDGTRLSIL.